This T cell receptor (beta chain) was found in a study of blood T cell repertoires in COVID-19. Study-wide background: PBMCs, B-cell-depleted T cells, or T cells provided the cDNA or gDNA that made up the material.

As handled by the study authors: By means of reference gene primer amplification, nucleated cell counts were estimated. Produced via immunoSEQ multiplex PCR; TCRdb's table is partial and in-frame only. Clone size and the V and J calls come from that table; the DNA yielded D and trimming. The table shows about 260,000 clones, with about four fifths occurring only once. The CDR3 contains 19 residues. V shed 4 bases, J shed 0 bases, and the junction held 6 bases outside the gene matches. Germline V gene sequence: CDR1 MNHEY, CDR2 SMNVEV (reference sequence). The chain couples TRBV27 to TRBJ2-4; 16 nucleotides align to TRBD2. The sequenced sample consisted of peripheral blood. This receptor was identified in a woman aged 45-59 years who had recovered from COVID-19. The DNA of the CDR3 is TGTGCCAGCAGTTCGGGACTAGCGGGAGGGGGGTTAGCCAAAAACATTCAGTACTTC. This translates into CASSSGLAGGGLAKNIQYF.